This T cell receptor beta chain was recovered during a study of OX40 agonist ivuxolimab in advanced cancers. Looking at the study overall: Partial responses, seen in three patients, involved one hepatocellular carcinoma and two cutaneous melanomas. Study-level points and caveats: Determination of antigen specificity was not performed for the expanded peripheral T cells.

The timepoints at which blood was sampled were baseline, cycle 4 day 1, and cycle 7 day 1. TCRdb keeps only in-frame clones here, not all; method: immunoSEQ multiplex PCR. Among more than 65,000 clones listed, about 88% were seen once. V was cut by 5 bases and J by 0 bases, with 11 bases left in between. CDR3 length: 15 amino acids. Germline V gene data show CDR1 as LNHNV and CDR2 as YYDKDF (reference sequence). On this clone itself: The antigen is undetermined.

The receptor was isolated from an adult with an advanced solid tumor such as melanoma, head and neck, liver or kidney cancer. V and J are TRBV15 and TRBJ2-1, with D possibly TRBD1 on 7 matching bases. The specimen was CD4+ or CD8+ T cells sorted from blood, collected in a trial of the OX40 agonist ivuxolimab. CDR3 DNA sequence: TGTGCCACCAGCGCGGGACAGTTCTCCTACAATGAGCAGTTCTTC. As protein: CATSAGQFSYNEQFF.